Below, one T cell receptor beta chain is given with its context. This sample stems from a study of T cell changes during pregnancy in multiple sclerosis. Profiled with immunoSEQ multiplex PCR; TCRdb holds only in-frame clones, not every one. Among tens of thousands of clones listed, roughly 91% were seen once. This CDR3 comprises 15 residues. V gave up 5 bases and J gave up 4 bases; unmatched junction bases: 8. The germline V gene encodes CDR1 SNHLY and CDR2 FYNNEI. This chain connects TRBV2 to TRBJ2-1, with TRBD2 identical over 7 bases. Sample: CD4+ T cells from peripheral blood mononuclear cells, taken after pregnancy. The TCR originated in a female donor with multiple sclerosis, enrolled in a pregnancy study. CDR3 sequence reads: CASSLDGGVYNEQFF. CDR3 nucleotides: TGTGCCAGCAGTTTGGATGGGGGGGTTTACAATGAGCAGTTCTTC.